The TCR beta chain under discussion was sequenced for a study of tumor-infiltrating lymphocytes in primary liver carcinoma (dated by TCRdb to about 2017). In terms of the full investigation: Surgical resection was performed in China between 2015 and 2016 on five or six patients with histopathologically diagnosed primary liver carcinoma. The five patients, three men and two women aged 30 to 69 years, had hepatocellular carcinoma (four) or combined HCC and intrahepatic cholangiocarcinoma (one). The tumors of the five patients were staged as T1-T3 N0M0, with maximum diameters ranging from 4.2 to 10 cm. Each sample produced about 3.5 to 7.13 million productive TCRbeta reads, and read depth showed no significant difference between tissue types. Across five regions of each liver tumor, along with adjacent normal tissue and blood, the study brought together TCRbeta repertoire sequencing, expression microarrays and whole-exome sequencing. A total of roughly 35 specimens from 5 patients went through TCRbeta repertoire sequencing, namely 25 tumor regions, 5 adjacent noncancerous liver tissues and 5 peripheral blood samples. Repertoires from technical replicates were highly reproducible, with mean shared-clone rates approximately 0.88 and correlation coefficients above 0.98. Results and caveats for the whole study, not just this receptor: Because sequencing covered only the TCR beta chain and unpaired alpha chains were not captured, true repertoire diversity is likely underestimated. With just four to six patients in the study, the authors point out that the findings should be validated in a larger study. Since the samples were bulk and unsorted, there was no way to compare CD4+ and CD8+ T cell repertoires. Pairs of tumor regions showed greater repertoire overlap (mean roughly 35%) than tumor-adjacent pairs (roughly 17%) or tumor-blood pairs (around 15%), which is consistent with antigen-driven expansion. The top 250 clones made up a significantly larger repertoire fraction in tumors than in blood (p = 0.039).

Blood RNA was extracted from unsorted whole blood with TRIzol reagent; germline DNA came from the DNeasy Blood & Tissue kit. Chronic HBV infection was present in the patients, and the patients were treatment-naive at sampling. Before surgery, 4 to 5 milliliters of peripheral blood were collected into K2EDTA tubes. The CDR3 starts with the cysteine, ends with the phenylalanine, and has 14 residues. CDR3 DNA is the only sequence kept; it has 42 bases, read in frame from the first base. Via the germline V gene, CDR1 is MNHEY and CDR2 SVGAGI. V ends up 5 bases short and J 4 bases short, with an unmatched junction base count of 3. A constant-region primer and ProtoScript II reverse transcriptase were used to reverse-transcribe TCRbeta-specific cDNA from about 500 ng total RNA. Three nested multiplex PCR rounds, following a slightly modified ARM-PCR procedure, were used to build the TCRbeta libraries. The first two PCR rounds used multiplex TRBV1-TRBV30 forward primers with a Cbeta reverse primer, each for approximately 9 cycles. A final 25-cycle PCR with Deep VentR polymerase added sample barcodes and Illumina adapters. Before sequencing, amplicons of 200-500 bp were purified from gel using a QIAquick gel extraction kit. The TCRbeta amplicons were sequenced with 250-bp paired-end reads on an Illumina HiSeq 2500. The paper's data handling went like this. Reads were quality-trimmed with Trimmomatic v0.33, and paired reads were merged with FLASH v1.2.11 to recover full CDR3 sequences. V, D and J germline segments were assigned to the rearranged TCRbeta sequences by MiGEC v1.2.1b. Clonotype statistics, along with Shannon-Wiener diversity indices, were calculated using VDJtools v1.0.0. To reduce sampling bias, subsequent analyses other than the diversity analysis used only the 250 most abundant clonotypes in each sample. TCRdb cleaned the public reads at Q25 with fastp, built clones with MiXCR and kept in-frame beta chains. Rows with a matching CDR3 protein are joined into one entry that keeps the most common DNA and genes. TCRdb, rather than the study authors, made the V and J calls. This sample has approximately 210,000 distinct CDR3 sequences in its table, and less than 65% of those were observed once. Around 7.1% of the sample is taken by the ten largest.

This clonotype was observed a few times. Its antigen specificity is not known. No per-base quality is available; no much larger clone lies one base away. The TCR originated in an older woman with primary liver carcinoma and hepatitis B virus infection. In this chain, TRBV6-5 is recombined with TRBJ2-1, and TRBD2 aligns with 9 junction nucleotides. The sequenced material came from peripheral blood. The nucleotide sequence is given as TGTGCCAGCAGTCGACTAGCGGATTACAATGAGCAGTTCTTC. Translated, this gives CASSRLADYNEQFF.